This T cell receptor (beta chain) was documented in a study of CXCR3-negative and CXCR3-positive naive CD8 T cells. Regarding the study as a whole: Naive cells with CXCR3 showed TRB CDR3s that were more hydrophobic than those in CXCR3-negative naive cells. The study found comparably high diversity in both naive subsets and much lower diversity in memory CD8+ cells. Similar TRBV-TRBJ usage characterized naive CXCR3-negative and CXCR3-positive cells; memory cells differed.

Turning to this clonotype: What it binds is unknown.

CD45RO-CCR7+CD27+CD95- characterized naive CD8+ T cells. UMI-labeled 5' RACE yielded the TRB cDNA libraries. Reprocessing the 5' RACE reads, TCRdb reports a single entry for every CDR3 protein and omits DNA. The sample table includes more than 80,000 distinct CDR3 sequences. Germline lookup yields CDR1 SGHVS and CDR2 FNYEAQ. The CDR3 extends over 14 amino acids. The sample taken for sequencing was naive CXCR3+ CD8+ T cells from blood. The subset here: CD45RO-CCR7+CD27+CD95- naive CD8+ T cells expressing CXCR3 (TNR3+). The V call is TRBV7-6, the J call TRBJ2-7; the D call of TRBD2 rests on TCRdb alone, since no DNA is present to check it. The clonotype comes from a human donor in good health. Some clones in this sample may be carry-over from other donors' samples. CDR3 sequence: CASSLESAGREQYF. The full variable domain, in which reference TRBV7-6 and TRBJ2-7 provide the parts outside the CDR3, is GAGVSQSPRYKVTKRGQDVALRCDPISGHVSLYWYRQALGQGPEFLTYFNYEAQQDKSGLPNDRFSAERPEGSISTLTIQRTEQRDSAMYRCASSLESAGREQYFGPGTRLTVT.